Following are 17 T cell receptor beta chains from one sample sequenced in a study of blood T cell repertoires in COVID-19. Profiled with immunoSEQ multiplex PCR; TCRdb holds only in-frame clones, not every one. The repertoire holds under 45,000 clones, with over 70% as singletons. The sequenced sample consisted of peripheral blood. The receptors stem from a woman of 80 years or more with active or convalescent COVID-19.

V gene TRBV4-3 combines with J gene TRBJ2-7; TRBD2 aligns across 8 bases. V was clipped by 0 bases and J by 2 bases; unmatched bases: 6. The CDR3 is 16 amino acids. Germline V lookup: CDR1 LGHNA, CDR2 YSLEER. DNA for the CDR3: TGCGCCAGCAGCCAAGATCTCTCCGGGAGGGCCTACGAGCAGTACTTC. Protein sequence: CASSQDLSGRAYEQYF.

The V and J genes are TRBV7-9 and TRBJ2-3; TRBD1 matches 7 bases. CDR3 size: 14 residues. Germline V gene data show CDR1 as SEHNR and CDR2 as FQNEAQ (reference sequence). Germline trimming cut 3 bases from V and 2 bases from J; bases unmatched to any gene: 2. CDR3 in amino acids: CASSLGTATDTQYF. The CDR3 DNA follows: TGTGCCAGCAGCTTGGGGACAGCCACAGATACGCAGTATTTT.

The genes are TRBV3-1 (or the pseudogene TRBV3-2) and TRBJ1-2; unclear D gene. The germline gives CDR1 LGHDT, CDR2 YNNKEL (reference sequence). V shed 4 bases and J shed 7 bases, with 7 bases lying between them. The CDR3 is 11 amino acids. The CDR3 loop is CASSREGGYTF. CDR3 in DNA: TGTGCCAGCAGCCGGGAGGGTGGCTACACCTTC.

V gene TRBV6-6 combines with J gene TRBJ1-2, with 10 positions matching TRBD1. The length of the CDR3 is 15 residues. Germline V CDR1 and CDR2: MNHNY, SVGAGI (reference sequence). With 6 bases clipped from V and 6 bases from J, the junction kept 10 bases outside the gene matches. In DNA, the CDR3 is TGTGCCAGCAGCTTCTCCCGGGACAGGGGAAATGGCTACACCTTC. Translated, it gives CASSFSRDRGNGYTF.

This chain connects TRBV2 to TRBJ1-1; TRBD1 is a possible D gene (6 bases). The CDR3 is 15 amino acids. Deletions cut 6 bases from V and 0 bases from J, with 14 bases between. Germline V CDR1 and CDR2: SNHLY, FYNNEI. The CDR3 bases are TGTGCCAGCAGGAATCAGGGGACAATGAACACTGAAGCTTTCTTT. It yields the protein CASRNQGTMNTEAFF.

The chain is built from TRBV28 and TRBJ2-2; D unclear. The length of the CDR3 is 13 residues. The germline CDR1 and CDR2 sequences are MDHEN and SYDVKM. V was cut by 6 bases and J by 5 bases, with 10 bases left in between. The DNA of the CDR3 is TGTGCCAGCAGCCCCACGGGTACCGGGGAGCTGTTTTTT. Translation gives CASSPTGTGELFF.

The V call is TRBV19, the J call TRBJ1-2; D remains ambiguous. Trimming took off 11 bases at V and 4 bases at J, with 17 bases between the two ends. Per the germline V gene, CDR1 is LNHDA and CDR2 is SQIVND (reference sequence). This CDR3 contains 13 residues. The CDR3 nucleotides are TGTGCCTGCCGTCCGACTCCGGGCTATGGCTACACCTTC. Protein sequence: CACRPTPGYGYTF.

This clone occurred once. The CDR3 sequence is CAMSGGSNQPQHF. The CDR3 DNA reads as TGTGCCATGTCCGGGGGTAGCAATCAGCCCCAGCATTTT. The rearrangement joins TRBV28 to TRBJ1-5; possibly TRBD1 for D (5 bases). V shed 10 bases and J shed 0 bases, with 10 bases lying between them. This CDR3 is built from 13 residues. The germline gives CDR1 MDHEN, CDR2 SYDVKM.

This clone appeared once. This chain joins TRBV19 and TRBJ2-7, with D uncertain. The V and J ends lost 9 bases and 4 bases respectively, with 19 bases between them. Germline lookup yields CDR1 LNHDA and CDR2 SQIVND (reference sequence). CDR3 size: 14 residues. CDR3 nucleotides: TGTGCCAGATGGGCCGTGTCCGCATTGTACGAGCAGTACTTC. This sequence encodes CARWAVSALYEQYF. Combining the CDR3 with reference TRBV19 and TRBJ2-7 gives the whole variable domain DGGITQSPKYLFRKEGQNVTLSCEQNLNHDAMYWYRQDPGQGLRLIYYSQIVNDFQKGDIAEGYSVSREKKESFPLTVTSAQKNPTAFYLCARWAVSALYEQYFGPGTRLTVT.

This clone was detected once. The chain joins TRBV28 to TRBJ1-1; D gene uncertain. The CDR3 contains 14 residues. V was clipped by 2 bases and J by 1 base, with 8 bases between them. In germline, CDR1 is MDHEN, CDR2 SYDVKM. The CDR3, as DNA: TGTGCCAGCAGTTTAACAAACAAGAACACTGAAGCTTTCTTT. Encoded protein: CASSLTNKNTEAFF.

This clone showed up just a few times. The V call is TRBV12-3 or TRBV12-4, the J call TRBJ2-1, with a weak D call TRBD1 (6 bases). The CDR3 is 13 residues long. The V and J ends lost 8 bases and 4 bases respectively, with 12 bases between them. The CDR3 DNA reads TGTGCCAGCTCCACCCAGGGGTACAATGAGCAGTTCTTC. It is translated as CASSTQGYNEQFF.

The chain links TRBV14 to TRBJ2-1; TRBD1 is a possible D gene (6 bases). Germline lookup yields CDR1 SGHDN and CDR2 FVKESK. V was cut by 0 bases and J by 6 bases, with 15 bases left in between. This CDR3 is 16 amino acids long. CDR3 protein: CASSQDSRTAFNEQFF. The CDR3 region has the DNA TGTGCCAGCAGCCAAGACTCGAGGACAGCATTCAATGAGCAGTTCTTC.

V usage is TRBV7-3 and J usage is TRBJ2-1, with TRBD2 matching over 11 bases. The CDR3 is 15 residues long. CDR1 and CDR2 (germline): SGHTA, FQGTGA. V was pared by 5 bases and J by 7 bases, with 7 bases of the junction left unmatched. The DNA for the CDR3 is TGTGCCAGCAGCCCCCGGGCTAGCGGGAGGAATGAGCAGTTCTTC. Protein: CASSPRASGRNEQFF.

The chain is built from TRBV12-3 or TRBV12-4 and TRBJ2-7; maybe TRBD2 (6 bases). The CDR3 has 13 residues. V was clipped by 6 bases and J by 5 bases, with 14 bases between them. CDR3: CASSKLAMDEQYF. In nucleotides, the CDR3 is TGTGCCAGCAGCAAACTAGCAATGGACGAGCAGTACTTC.

This chain links TRBV5-1 with TRBJ2-3; 10 bases map to TRBD2. The germline V gene has CDR1 SGHRS and CDR2 YFSETQ. The V and J ends lost 4 bases and 0 bases, in that order; junction bases with no gene match: 5. The CDR3 runs 16 residues. In nucleotides, the CDR3 is TGCGCCAGCAGCCCCGAGACTAGCGGGAGCACAGATACGCAGTATTTT. It encodes CASSPETSGSTDTQYF.

In DNA, the CDR3 is TGTGCCAGCAGTTACTCGCCTAGCGGGAGTGGTAATGAGCAGTTCTTC. Its protein is CASSYSPSGSGNEQFF. The chain uses TRBV6-2 or TRBV6-3 and TRBJ2-1, with 10 bases lining up with TRBD2. Germline V gives CDR1 MNHEY, CDR2 SVGEGT. CDR3 length: 16 residues. V lost 0 bases to trimming and J lost 7 bases; unmatched junction nucleotides: 6.

V usage is TRBV19 and J usage is TRBJ1-2; 8 bases match TRBD1. There are 13 residues in the CDR3. Germline trimming cut 6 bases from V and 4 bases from J; bases unmatched to any gene: 4. Germline values: CDR1 LNHDA, CDR2 SQIVND (reference sequence). CDR3 nucleotide sequence: TGTGCCAGTAGGACGGACAGGGCCTATGGCTACACCTTC. Residues: CASRTDRAYGYTF.